A selection of T cell receptor beta chains follows, all from one sample in a study of shared clonotypes between healthy human individuals. Repertoires were generated with immunoSEQ multiplex PCR, while TCRdb's copy carries only in-frame clones and drops some. The table includes around 2,000,000 clones, roughly 91% detected once. The sequenced material came from naive CD8+ T cells from PBMCs. The receptors were sampled from a young man in good health. Some clones in this sample may be carry-over from other donors' samples. The CDR3 runs from the conserved cysteine through the conserved F or W. Each record gives: D gene, V gene, J gene, clone size, CDR3 DNA, CDR3 protein. D genes are given only for firm matches. Size values are once, few and many counts, or a class for expanded clones, and some rows have none.

d_gene: -; v_gene: TRBV28; j_gene: TRBJ1-3; abundance: -; CDR3nt: TGTGCCAGCAGTTTCCGGAGCTCTGGAAACACCATATATTTT; CDR3aa: CASSFRSSGNTIYF
d_gene: -; v_gene: TRBV6-5; j_gene: TRBJ2-5; abundance: -; CDR3nt: TGTGCCAGCAGTTACTCGAGAGAGGGAATCCAAGAGACCCAGTACTTC; CDR3aa: CASSYSREGIQETQYF
d_gene: TRBD2; v_gene: TRBV27; j_gene: TRBJ2-3; abundance: -; CDR3nt: TGTGCCAGCAGTTTGGGTCGGGAGGGCTTAGATACGCAGTATTTT; CDR3aa: CASSLGREGLDTQYF
d_gene: -; v_gene: TRBV6-1; j_gene: TRBJ1-4; abundance: -; CDR3nt: TGTGCCAGCAGTGAAGGGTACGGCCTTAATGAAAAACTGTTTTTT; CDR3aa: CASSEGYGLNEKLFF
d_gene: -; v_gene: TRBV7-6; j_gene: TRBJ1-2; abundance: few; CDR3nt: TGTGCCAGCAGCTTATCAGGGACCGGCTACACCTTC; CDR3aa: CASSLSGTGYTF
d_gene: -; v_gene: TRBV30; j_gene: TRBJ1-4; abundance: -; CDR3nt: TGTGCCTGGAGTGTGCCAATGGGCAATGAAAAACTGTTTTTT; CDR3aa: CAWSVPMGNEKLFF
d_gene: TRBD1; v_gene: TRBV27; j_gene: TRBJ1-1; abundance: -; CDR3nt: TGTGCCAGCAGTTTAACCGCCAGGGGGCCCACTGAAGCTTTCTTT; CDR3aa: CASSLTARGPTEAFF
d_gene: TRBD1; v_gene: TRBV11-2; j_gene: TRBJ2-2; abundance: once; CDR3nt: TGTGCCAGCAGCTCCAGGACAGGAAACACCGGGGAGCTGTTTTTT; CDR3aa: CASSSRTGNTGELFF
d_gene: -; v_gene: TRBV9; j_gene: TRBJ2-7; abundance: once; CDR3nt: TGTGCCAGCAGCGAGGGGGGGCAAAGCTCCTACGAGCAGTACTTC; CDR3aa: CASSEGGQSSYEQYF
d_gene: -; v_gene: TRBV27; j_gene: TRBJ2-7; abundance: once; CDR3nt: TGTGCCAGCAGACCTCCCGGTAGCTGGGGCGAGCAGTACTTC; CDR3aa: CASRPPGSWGEQYF
d_gene: TRBD1; v_gene: TRBV7-3; j_gene: TRBJ2-5; abundance: -; CDR3nt: TGTGCCAGCAGCTTAAATGTGGGACAGCAAGAGACCCAGTACTTC; CDR3aa: CASSLNVGQQETQYF
d_gene: -; v_gene: TRBV7-2; j_gene: TRBJ2-1; abundance: -; CDR3nt: TGTGCCAGCAGCTTAGACCAGGCTTGGTACAATGAGCAGTTCTTC; CDR3aa: CASSLDQAWYNEQFF
d_gene: TRBD2; v_gene: TRBV9; j_gene: TRBJ2-3; abundance: -; CDR3nt: TGTGCCAGCAGCGTAGTCGGGAGGGCTAGAGATACGCAGTATTTT; CDR3aa: CASSVVGRARDTQYF
d_gene: -; v_gene: TRBV27; j_gene: TRBJ2-7; abundance: -; CDR3nt: TGTGCCAGCAGTTTAAGGGCAGGGGTTGAGGAGCAGTACTTC; CDR3aa: CASSLRAGVEEQYF
d_gene: -; v_gene: TRBV23-1; j_gene: TRBJ1-2; abundance: once; CDR3nt: TGCGCCGACCACTTCGGGGGTGGCTACACCTTC; CDR3aa: CADHFGGGYTF
d_gene: -; v_gene: TRBV19; j_gene: TRBJ2-7; abundance: once; CDR3nt: TGTGCCAGTACCCTCGGTTCGGGACTCACTTACGAGCAGTACTTC; CDR3aa: CASTLGSGLTYEQYF
d_gene: -; v_gene: TRBV2; j_gene: TRBJ2-7; abundance: -; CDR3nt: TGTGCCAGCAGGGGGCCCTACGAGCAGTACTTC; CDR3aa: CASRGPYEQYF
d_gene: TRBD1; v_gene: TRBV30; j_gene: TRBJ1-1; abundance: once; CDR3nt: TGTGCCTGGAGGGGGACAGGGGACACTGAAGCCTTCTTT; CDR3aa: CAWRGTGDTEAFF
d_gene: -; v_gene: TRBV28; j_gene: TRBJ1-1; abundance: -; CDR3nt: TGTGCCAGCAGTTTCTCCACTGAAGCTTTCTTT; CDR3aa: CASSFSTEAFF
d_gene: -; v_gene: TRBV27; j_gene: TRBJ1-5; abundance: -; CDR3nt: TGTGCCAGCAGGATAGGGGGTGGAAGTCAGCCCCAGCATTTT; CDR3aa: CASRIGGGSQPQHF
d_gene: -; v_gene: TRBV27; j_gene: TRBJ2-7; abundance: -; CDR3nt: TGTGCCAGCAGTTTAGAGGGCACTCGGCAGTACTTC; CDR3aa: CASSLEGTRQYF
d_gene: TRBD1; v_gene: TRBV5-6; j_gene: TRBJ2-7; abundance: once; CDR3nt: TGTGCCAGCAGCGAAACGCCGGGACAGGGTCCGGGGGAGCAGTACTTC; CDR3aa: CASSETPGQGPGEQYF
d_gene: TRBD1; v_gene: TRBV7-9; j_gene: TRBJ1-5; abundance: -; CDR3nt: TGTGCCAGCAGCCCAGAGGCGGGGACAGGGTTCGGCCTCAATCAGCCCCAGCATTTT; CDR3aa: CASSPEAGTGFGLNQPQHF
d_gene: -; v_gene: TRBV28; j_gene: TRBJ2-7; abundance: -; CDR3nt: TGTGCCAGCAGTCTACCCCAGGTCGAGCAGTACTTC; CDR3aa: CASSLPQVEQYF
d_gene: TRBD2; v_gene: TRBV27; j_gene: TRBJ2-7; abundance: -; CDR3nt: TGTGCCAGCACCCGGACTAGCGGGAGGGCTTTGTACGAGCAGTACTTC; CDR3aa: CASTRTSGRALYEQYF
d_gene: -; v_gene: TRBV19; j_gene: TRBJ2-1; abundance: -; CDR3nt: TGTGCCAGTAGTAGGACCGACTACAATGAGCAGTTCTTC; CDR3aa: CASSRTDYNEQFF
d_gene: -; v_gene: TRBV28; j_gene: TRBJ2-1; abundance: -; CDR3nt: TGTGCCAGCAGTGCCGAGGAGGGGAGCTCCTACAATGAGCAGTTCTTC; CDR3aa: CASSAEEGSSYNEQFF
d_gene: TRBD1; v_gene: TRBV10-2; j_gene: TRBJ2-2; abundance: -; CDR3nt: TGCGCCAGCAGCAGAGACAGGGGGCGCCTACCCGGGGAGCTGTTTTTT; CDR3aa: CASSRDRGRLPGELFF
d_gene: -; v_gene: TRBV27; j_gene: TRBJ2-1; abundance: once; CDR3nt: TGTGCCAGCAGTTTCGGAGGTGGGGCCGGTGAGCAGTTCTTC; CDR3aa: CASSFGGGAGEQFF
d_gene: -; v_gene: TRBV7-9; j_gene: TRBJ2-3; abundance: -; CDR3nt: TGTGCCAGCAGCCCCCGGACTAGTCAAGGGGGATCGGATACGCAGTATTTT; CDR3aa: CASSPRTSQGGSDTQYF
d_gene: TRBD2; v_gene: TRBV10-3; j_gene: TRBJ2-1; abundance: once; CDR3nt: TGTGCCATCAGTGAGTCCCTAGCGGGAGGCTCCCCTTTTTTCAATGAGCAGTTCTTC; CDR3aa: CAISESLAGGSPFFNEQFF
d_gene: TRBD1; v_gene: TRBV7-3; j_gene: TRBJ1-1; abundance: -; CDR3nt: TGTGCCAGCAGCTTCGACAGGGGCACTGAAGCTTTCTTT; CDR3aa: CASSFDRGTEAFF
d_gene: TRBD2; v_gene: TRBV7-9; j_gene: TRBJ2-1; abundance: -; CDR3nt: TGTGCCAGCAGCGGGAGCGGGAGTGGATACAATGAGCAGTTCTTC; CDR3aa: CASSGSGSGYNEQFF
d_gene: -; v_gene: TRBV7-9; j_gene: TRBJ2-7; abundance: -; CDR3nt: TGTGCCAGCAGCTTAGATAGCGGCTACGGCCTCTACGAGCAGTACTTC; CDR3aa: CASSLDSGYGLYEQYF
d_gene: TRBD2; v_gene: TRBV28; j_gene: TRBJ2-1; abundance: -; CDR3nt: TGTGCCAGCAGCGATAGCGGGGCCCTTTATGAGCAGTTCTTC; CDR3aa: CASSDSGALYEQFF
d_gene: TRBD2; v_gene: TRBV19; j_gene: TRBJ2-7; abundance: -; CDR3nt: TGTGCCAGTAGTATTCGGGGCCTTGGCGGGAGAAAAGACGAGCAGTACTTC; CDR3aa: CASSIRGLGGRKDEQYF
d_gene: TRBD1; v_gene: TRBV9; j_gene: TRBJ1-1; abundance: -; CDR3nt: TGTGCCAGCAGCGAGGGGGGACAGGGAGAAGCTTTCTTT; CDR3aa: CASSEGGQGEAFF
d_gene: TRBD2; v_gene: TRBV5-4; j_gene: TRBJ2-2; abundance: -; CDR3nt: TGTGCCAGCAGCCCGGGAGCGGGAGGGAGTTTTGCCGGGGAGCTGTTTTTT; CDR3aa: CASSPGAGGSFAGELFF
d_gene: TRBD1; v_gene: TRBV28; j_gene: TRBJ2-2; abundance: once; CDR3nt: TGTGCCAGCAGATCAAATTGGTTGACAGGGGTAAGGAGCACCGGGGAGCTGTTTTTT; CDR3aa: CASRSNWLTGVRSTGELFF
d_gene: -; v_gene: TRBV2; j_gene: TRBJ2-7; abundance: once; CDR3nt: TGTGCCAGCAGTGAAGACGACAGCCCTGGCACCTCCTACGAGCAGTACTTC; CDR3aa: CASSEDDSPGTSYEQYF
d_gene: -; v_gene: TRBV30; j_gene: TRBJ2-2; abundance: -; CDR3nt: TGTGCCTGGAGTGTACCGAGAAAGAACACCGGGGAGCTGTTTTTT; CDR3aa: CAWSVPRKNTGELFF
d_gene: -; v_gene: TRBV27; j_gene: TRBJ1-3; abundance: -; CDR3nt: TGTGCCAGCAGTTTATCGTTGGGCTCTGGAAACACCATATATTTT; CDR3aa: CASSLSLGSGNTIYF
d_gene: -; v_gene: TRBV13; j_gene: TRBJ2-5; abundance: -; CDR3nt: TGTGCCAGCAGCTTAGGGGGAGGCGAAGAGACCCAGTACTTC; CDR3aa: CASSLGGGEETQYF
d_gene: -; v_gene: TRBV7-9; j_gene: TRBJ1-4; abundance: -; CDR3nt: TGTGCCAGCAGCACCGACAGGGAAAAACTGTTTTTT; CDR3aa: CASSTDREKLFF
d_gene: TRBD1; v_gene: TRBV5-1; j_gene: TRBJ1-3; abundance: -; CDR3nt: TGCGCCAGCAGCTTGGGGACAGGGGCCCCGAGAGGAAACACCATATATTTT; CDR3aa: CASSLGTGAPRGNTIYF
d_gene: -; v_gene: TRBV5-6; j_gene: TRBJ2-5; abundance: -; CDR3nt: TGTGCCAGCAGCCACCCCGTGGGGGGTTTCGGAGAGACCCAGTACTTC; CDR3aa: CASSHPVGGFGETQYF
d_gene: TRBD1; v_gene: TRBV5-3; j_gene: TRBJ2-7; abundance: -; CDR3nt: TGTGCCAGAAGCCCGAAACAGGGGAGCTACGAGCAGTACTTC; CDR3aa: CARSPKQGSYEQYF
d_gene: TRBD1; v_gene: TRBV27; j_gene: TRBJ1-1; abundance: -; CDR3nt: TGTGCCAGCAGTTTATCGCAGAGGGGGCCTGAAGCTTTCTTT; CDR3aa: CASSLSQRGPEAFF
d_gene: -; v_gene: TRBV4-1; j_gene: TRBJ1-1; abundance: -; CDR3nt: TGCGCCAGCAGCCAAGGACCCTCCGTGCGCACTGAAGCTTTCTTT; CDR3aa: CASSQGPSVRTEAFF
d_gene: TRBD2; v_gene: TRBV5-1; j_gene: TRBJ2-1; abundance: -; CDR3nt: TGCGCCAGCAGCTTGAGGACTAGCGGAGTGGGTGTTGGTGAGCAGTTCTTC; CDR3aa: CASSLRTSGVGVGEQFF
d_gene: TRBD1; v_gene: TRBV29-1; j_gene: TRBJ2-1; abundance: -; CDR3nt: TGCAGCGTTCCCGGGACAGTAAACTACAATGAGCAGTTCTTC; CDR3aa: CSVPGTVNYNEQFF